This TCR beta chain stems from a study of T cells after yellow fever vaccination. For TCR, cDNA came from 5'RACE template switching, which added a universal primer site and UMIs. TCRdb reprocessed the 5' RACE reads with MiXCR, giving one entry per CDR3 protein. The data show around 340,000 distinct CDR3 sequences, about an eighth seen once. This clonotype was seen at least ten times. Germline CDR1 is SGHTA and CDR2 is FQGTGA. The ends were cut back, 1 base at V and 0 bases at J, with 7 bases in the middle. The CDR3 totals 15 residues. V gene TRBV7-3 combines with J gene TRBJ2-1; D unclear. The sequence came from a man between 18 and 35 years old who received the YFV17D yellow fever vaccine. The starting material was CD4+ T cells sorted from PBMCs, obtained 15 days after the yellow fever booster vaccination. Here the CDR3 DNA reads TGTGCCAGCAGCTTAAGTCCCCTCTCCTACAATGAGCAGTTCTTC. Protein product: CASSLSPLSYNEQFF.